This TCR beta chain comes out of a study of blood T cell repertoires in COVID-19. In the study overall: T cells, B-cell-depleted T cells, or PBMCs provided the cDNA or gDNA that served as material.

Clinical history reported by participants formed the basis on which cohorts were assigned. Authors' processing steps: By means of reference gene primer amplification, nucleated cell counts were estimated. Clones were sequenced by immunoSEQ multiplex PCR, and TCRdb holds only the in-frame ones, with some missing. V and J calls and clone size are copied from that table; D and trimming were computed from the DNA. The sample consists of 200,000 to 250,000 clones, about 87% of them appearing once. What was sequenced was PBMCs or T cells enriched from blood (not recorded which). The clonotype was recovered from a woman in her 30s who had recovered from COVID-19.

The CDR3 sequence: CASRSRTTHEQYF. As DNA, the CDR3 is TGTGCCAGCAGGAGCCGTACTACCCACGAGCAGTACTTC. The chain uses TRBV6-5 and TRBJ2-7; D unresolved. This CDR3 spans 13 amino acids. The germline V gene encodes CDR1 MNHEY and CDR2 SVGAGI. The V gene lost 6 bases and the J gene lost 5 bases, with 14 bases spanning the gap.